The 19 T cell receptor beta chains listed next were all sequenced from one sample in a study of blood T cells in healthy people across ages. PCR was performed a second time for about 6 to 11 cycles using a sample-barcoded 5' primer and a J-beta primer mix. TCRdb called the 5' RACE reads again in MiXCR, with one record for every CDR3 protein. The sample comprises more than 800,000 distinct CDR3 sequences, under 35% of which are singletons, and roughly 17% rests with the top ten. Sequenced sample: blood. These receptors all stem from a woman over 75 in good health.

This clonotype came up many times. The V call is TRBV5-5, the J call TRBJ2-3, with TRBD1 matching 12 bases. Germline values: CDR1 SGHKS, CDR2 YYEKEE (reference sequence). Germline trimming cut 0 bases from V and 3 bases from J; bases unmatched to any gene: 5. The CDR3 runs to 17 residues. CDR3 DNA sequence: TGTGCCAGCAGCTTGGCAGGGACAGGGGGCGCGACAGATACGCAGTATTTT. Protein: CASSLAGTGGATDTQYF.

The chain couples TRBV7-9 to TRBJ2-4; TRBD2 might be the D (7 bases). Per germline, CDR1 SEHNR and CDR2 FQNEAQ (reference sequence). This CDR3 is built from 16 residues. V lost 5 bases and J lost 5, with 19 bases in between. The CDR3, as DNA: TGTGCCAGCAGCCAGTGGGGGGGCGCACGGCAAAACATTCAGTACTTC. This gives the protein CASSQWGGARQNIQYF. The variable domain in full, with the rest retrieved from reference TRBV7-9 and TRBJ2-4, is DTGVSQNPRHKITKRGQNVTFRCDPISEHNRLYWYRQTLGQGPEFLTYFQNEAQLEKSRLLSDRFSAERPKGSFSTLEIQRTEQGDSAMYLCASSQWGGARQNIQYFGAGTRLSVL.

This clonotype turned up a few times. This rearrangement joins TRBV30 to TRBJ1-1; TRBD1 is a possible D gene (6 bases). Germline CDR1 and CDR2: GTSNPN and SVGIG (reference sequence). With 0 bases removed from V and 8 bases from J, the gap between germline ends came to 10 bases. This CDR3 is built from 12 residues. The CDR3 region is CAWSVTGAEAFF. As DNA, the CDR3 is TGTGCCTGGAGTGTAACGGGGGCGGAAGCTTTCTTT.

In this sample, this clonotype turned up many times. CDR3 DNA: TGTGCCAGCAGCCCCATCGCAGGTTTTCCCCAGTACTTC. Translated, it gives CASSPIAGFPQYF. The chain links TRBV7-2 to TRBJ2-5, with D unresolved. Germline V gives CDR1 SGHTA, CDR2 FQGNSA. This CDR3 spans 13 amino acids. V lost 5 bases and J 9 bases, leaving 16 bases between the germline ends.

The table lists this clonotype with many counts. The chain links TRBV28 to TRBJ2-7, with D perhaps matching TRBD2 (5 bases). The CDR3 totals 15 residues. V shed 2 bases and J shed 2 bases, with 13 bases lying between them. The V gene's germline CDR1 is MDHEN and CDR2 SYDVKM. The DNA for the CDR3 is TGTGCCAGCAGTTTACCGGGGAGTGGCCCCTACGAGCAGTACTTC. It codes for CASSLPGSGPYEQYF.

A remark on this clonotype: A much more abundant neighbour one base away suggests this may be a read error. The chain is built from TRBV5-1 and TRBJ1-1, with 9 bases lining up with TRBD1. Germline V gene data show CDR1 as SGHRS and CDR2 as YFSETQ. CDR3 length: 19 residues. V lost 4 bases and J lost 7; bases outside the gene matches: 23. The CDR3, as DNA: TGCGCCAGCAGCGGGCATCAGCGGGACAGGGAGGAAATGGGTCTTGAAGCTTTCTTT. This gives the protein CASSGHQRDREEMGLEAFF.

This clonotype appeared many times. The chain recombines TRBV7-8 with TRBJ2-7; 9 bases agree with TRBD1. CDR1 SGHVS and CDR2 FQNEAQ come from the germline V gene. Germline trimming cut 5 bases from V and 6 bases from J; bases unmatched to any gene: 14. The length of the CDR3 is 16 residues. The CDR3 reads CASSLEGTGRVSEQYF. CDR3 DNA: TGTGCCAGCAGCCTTGAGGGGACAGGGCGAGTATCCGAGCAGTACTTC.

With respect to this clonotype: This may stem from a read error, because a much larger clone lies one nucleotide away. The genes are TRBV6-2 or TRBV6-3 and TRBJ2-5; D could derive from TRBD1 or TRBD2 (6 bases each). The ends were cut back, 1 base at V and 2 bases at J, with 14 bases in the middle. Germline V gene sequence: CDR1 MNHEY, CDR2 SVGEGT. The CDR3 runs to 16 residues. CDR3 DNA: TGTGCCAGCAGTTACTGCGGAGGGGGAGTTCAAGAGACCCAGTACTTC. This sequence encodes CASSYCGGGVQETQYF.

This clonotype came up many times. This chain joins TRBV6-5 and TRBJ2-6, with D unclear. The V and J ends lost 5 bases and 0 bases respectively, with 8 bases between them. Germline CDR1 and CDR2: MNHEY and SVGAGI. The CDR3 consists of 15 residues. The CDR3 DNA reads TGTGCCAGCAGTCCCCAGTTCTCTGGGGCCAACGTCCTGACTTTC. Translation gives CASSPQFSGANVLTF.

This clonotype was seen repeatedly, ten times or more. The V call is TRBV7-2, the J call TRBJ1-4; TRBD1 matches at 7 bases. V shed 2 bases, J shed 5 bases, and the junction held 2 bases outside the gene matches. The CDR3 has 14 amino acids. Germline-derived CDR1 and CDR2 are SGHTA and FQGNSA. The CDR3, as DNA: TGTGCCAGCAGCTTAAGGACAGGCAATGAAAAACTGTTTTTT. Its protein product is CASSLRTGNEKLFF.

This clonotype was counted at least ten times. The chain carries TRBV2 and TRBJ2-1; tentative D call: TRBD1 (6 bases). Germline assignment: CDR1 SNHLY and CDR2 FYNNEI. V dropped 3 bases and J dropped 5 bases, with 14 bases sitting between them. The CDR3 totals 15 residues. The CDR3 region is CASSEGRGFDNEQFF. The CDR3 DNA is TGTGCCAGCAGTGAGGGCAGGGGCTTCGACAATGAGCAGTTCTTC.

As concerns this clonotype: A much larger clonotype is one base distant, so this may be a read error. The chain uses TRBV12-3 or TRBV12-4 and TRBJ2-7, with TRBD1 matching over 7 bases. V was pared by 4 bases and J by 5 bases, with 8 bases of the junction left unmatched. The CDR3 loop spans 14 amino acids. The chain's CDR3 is CASSCATGFDEQYF. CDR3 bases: TGTGCCAGCAGTTGCGCGACAGGGTTCGACGAGCAGTACTTC.

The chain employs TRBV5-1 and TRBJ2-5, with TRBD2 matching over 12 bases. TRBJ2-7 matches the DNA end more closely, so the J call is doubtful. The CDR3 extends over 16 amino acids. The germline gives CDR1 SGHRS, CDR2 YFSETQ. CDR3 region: CASSSSSGGAIHEQYF. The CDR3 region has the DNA TGCGCCAGCAGCTCCTCTAGCGGGGGGGCCATCCACGAGCAGTACTTC.

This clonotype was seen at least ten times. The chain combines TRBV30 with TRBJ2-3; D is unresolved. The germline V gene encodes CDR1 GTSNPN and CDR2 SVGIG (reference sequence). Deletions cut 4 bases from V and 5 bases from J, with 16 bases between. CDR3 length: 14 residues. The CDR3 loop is CAWTPNPRGDTQYF. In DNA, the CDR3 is TGTGCCTGGACCCCAAACCCTAGAGGAGATACGCAGTATTTT.

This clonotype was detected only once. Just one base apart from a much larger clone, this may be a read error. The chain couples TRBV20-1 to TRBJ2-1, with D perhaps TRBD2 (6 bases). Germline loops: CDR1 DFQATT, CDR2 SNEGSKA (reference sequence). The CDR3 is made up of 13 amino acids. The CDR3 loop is CNGGDSSYNEQFF. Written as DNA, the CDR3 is TGCAATGGAGGGGACTCGTCTTACAATGAGCAGTTCTTC.

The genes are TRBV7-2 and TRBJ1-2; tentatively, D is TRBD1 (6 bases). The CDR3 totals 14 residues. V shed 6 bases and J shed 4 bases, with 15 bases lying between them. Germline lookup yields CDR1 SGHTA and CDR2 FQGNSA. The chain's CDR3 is CASRRFGGSYGYTF. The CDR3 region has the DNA TGTGCCAGCAGGCGTTTTGGGGGCAGCTATGGCTACACCTTC.

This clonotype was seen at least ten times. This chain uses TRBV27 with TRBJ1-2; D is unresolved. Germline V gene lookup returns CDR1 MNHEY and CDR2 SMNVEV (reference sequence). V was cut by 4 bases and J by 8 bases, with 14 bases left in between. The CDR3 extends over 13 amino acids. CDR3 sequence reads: CASSSSVDKGYTF. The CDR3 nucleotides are TGTGCCAGCAGTTCCTCAGTAGATAAAGGCTACACCTTC.

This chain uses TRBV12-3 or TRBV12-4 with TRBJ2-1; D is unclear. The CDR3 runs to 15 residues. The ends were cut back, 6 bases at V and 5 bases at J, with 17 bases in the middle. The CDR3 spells CASSPGPKADNEQFF. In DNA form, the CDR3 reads TGTGCCAGCAGCCCCGGACCTAAAGCCGACAATGAGCAGTTCTTC.

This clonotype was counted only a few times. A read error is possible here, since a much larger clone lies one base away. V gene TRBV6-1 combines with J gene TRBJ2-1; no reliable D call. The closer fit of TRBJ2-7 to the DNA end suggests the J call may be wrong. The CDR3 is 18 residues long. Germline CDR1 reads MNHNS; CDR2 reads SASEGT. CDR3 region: CASSERSPRSDFYNEQYF. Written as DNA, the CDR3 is TGTGCCAGCAGTGAAAGGTCACCCCGGAGCGATTTTTACAATGAGCAGTACTTC.